What follows are 18 T cell receptor beta chains derived from one specimen sequenced in a study of blood T cell repertoires in COVID-19. Measured with immunoSEQ multiplex PCR; TCRdb has only the in-frame clones, and not every one. Seen here are roughly 150,000 clones, approximately 88% observed once, and the top ten hold 5.2%. Material: PBMCs or T cells enriched from blood (not recorded which). The receptors were sampled from a man between 65 and 80 years old who had been exposed to COVID-19.

In this sample, this clone turned up a few times. The V gene is TRBV19, the J gene TRBJ1-5; D gene ambiguous. From germline, CDR1 is LNHDA and CDR2 SQIVND (reference sequence). The CDR3 is 15 amino acids. The V and J ends lost 11 bases and 3 bases respectively, with 20 bases between them. The DNA of the CDR3 is TGTGCCGCATCTAGAGCGGTGGATAACAATCAGCCCCAGCATTTT. This sequence encodes CAASRAVDNNQPQHF.

The chain carries TRBV4-1 and TRBJ1-2, with 8 bases that match TRBD1. CDR3 length: 16 residues. Unmatched junction bases numbered 8, after V lost 0 bases and J lost 5 bases. Germline V lookup: CDR1 MGHRA, CDR2 YSYEKL. The CDR3 coding sequence is TGCGCCAGCAGCCAAGATCCGGAGACAGGGGCATATGGCTACACCTTC. Translation gives CASSQDPETGAYGYTF.

This chain connects TRBV9 to TRBJ2-7; TRBD2 matches at 9 bases. There are 14 residues in the CDR3. The germline V gene has CDR1 SGDLS and CDR2 YYNGEE. The J segment lost 6 bases and the V segment lost 0 bases, leaving 4 bases of the junction unmatched. For the CDR3, the DNA is TGTGCCAGCAGCGTAGGTCCAGCGGGAGGCGAGCAGTACTTC. This encodes CASSVGPAGGEQYF. The full variable domain, in which reference TRBV9 and TRBJ2-7 provide the parts outside the CDR3, is DSGVTQTPKHLITATGQRVTLRCSPRSGDLSVYWYQQSLDQGLQFLIQYYNGEERAKGNILERFSAQQFPDLHSELNLSSLELGDSALYFCASSVGPAGGEQYFGPGTRLTVT.

V gene TRBV7-2 combines with J gene TRBJ1-1; D gene unclear. Germline CDR1 SGHTA, CDR2 FQGNSA. This CDR3 region has 15 residues. V gave up 2 bases and J gave up 0 bases, with 10 bases separating them. DNA for the CDR3: TGTGCCAGCAGCTTAAGCGGCCCATTGAACACTGAAGCTTTCTTT. Its protein product is CASSLSGPLNTEAFF.

The V call is TRBV2, the J call TRBJ1-6; the D is unclear. The CDR3 extends over 14 amino acids. Germline values: CDR1 SNHLY, CDR2 FYNNEI. V was clipped by 8 bases and J by 9 bases, with 17 bases between them. The CDR3 coding sequence is TGTGCCAGCGAGGCCCTTCTCCGGGGTTCACCCCTCCACTTT. It codes for CASEALLRGSPLHF.

This chain joins TRBV7-2 and TRBJ1-3, with unresolved D. This CDR3 spans 15 amino acids. In germline, CDR1 is SGHTA, CDR2 FQGNSA. Deletions cut 5 bases from V and 0 bases from J, with 11 bases between. As DNA, the CDR3 is TGTGCCAGCAGCCAGACGGGGAGCTCTGGAAACACCATATATTTT. Translation gives CASSQTGSSGNTIYF.

The CDR3 spells CATSDFEQGRKTQYF. DNA of the CDR3: TGTGCCACCAGTGATTTTGAGCAGGGGCGGAAGACCCAGTACTTC. The chain recombines TRBV24-1 with TRBJ2-5; tentatively, D is TRBD1 (6 bases). Germline assignment: CDR1 KGHDR and CDR2 SFDVKD. Trimming removed 1 base from V and 6 bases from J, with 14 bases in between. The CDR3 runs 15 residues.

The chain combines TRBV18 with TRBJ2-4; tentatively, D is TRBD2 (6 bases). The germline V and J ends were trimmed by 3 bases and 6 bases, with 15 bases remaining between them. CDR1 KGHSH and CDR2 LQKENI come from the germline V gene. This CDR3 region has 15 residues. The DNA of the CDR3 is TGTGCCAGCTCACCGGGCGGCCCCGGGAGAAACATTCAGTACTTC. This gives the protein CASSPGGPGRNIQYF.

V usage is TRBV25-1 and J usage is TRBJ1-1, with 8 positions matching TRBD1. Germline CDR1 and CDR2: MGHDK and SYGVNS. The CDR3 is made up of 13 amino acids. V lost 6 bases and J lost 5; bases outside the gene matches: 5. CDR3 DNA sequence: TGTGCCAGCAGGAGGACAGGGAGTACTGAAGCTTTCTTT. Translating it yields CASRRTGSTEAFF.

This clone was found once. This rearrangement joins TRBV27 to TRBJ2-1; TRBD2 agrees at 8 bases. The CDR3 is 17 amino acids. Trimming at V came to 1 base and at J to 2 bases, leaving 7 bases not matched to a gene. The germline CDR1 and CDR2 sequences are MNHEY and SMNVEV (reference sequence). DNA for the CDR3: TGTGCCAGCAGTTTATGGTCTAGCGGGTCCACCTACAATGAGCAGTTCTTC. The encoded protein is CASSLWSSGSTYNEQFF.

The chain uses TRBV5-6 and TRBJ2-2; D perhaps matches TRBD2 (6 bases). V lost 0 bases and J 8 bases, leaving 23 bases between the germline ends. CDR3 length equals 18 residues. CDR1 and CDR2 from the germline V gene are SGHDT and YYEEEE. CDR3 in DNA: TGTGCCAGCAGCTTGGATGGGCTCGGGACTCCCGAGGGAGGGGAGCTGTTTTTT. Translating it yields CASSLDGLGTPEGGELFF.

The V gene is TRBV4-3, the J gene TRBJ2-4; 9 positions agree with TRBD1. The germline gives CDR1 LGHNA, CDR2 YSLEER. J was trimmed by 6 bases and V by 3 bases; bases with no gene match: 9. The CDR3 covers 16 residues. CDR3 nucleotides: TGCGCCAGCAGCCAGAACAGACAGGGGGTTCGAAACATTCAGTACTTC. Residues: CASSQNRQGVRNIQYF.

This chain links TRBV23-1 with TRBJ1-1; D gene uncertain. TRBV23-1 is placed among ORFs of uncertain function. This CDR3 spans 15 amino acids. The ends were cut back, 3 bases at V and 0 bases at J, with 11 bases in the middle. The CDR3 bases are TGCGCCAGCAGTCACAGGCGCAGGTTGAACACTGAAGCTTTCTTT. It codes for CASSHRRRLNTEAFF.

The chain joins TRBV7-2 to TRBJ1-2; D is perhaps TRBD1 (5 bases). Germline V gene data show CDR1 as SGHTA and CDR2 as FQGNSA. This CDR3 spans 16 amino acids. With 5 bases removed from V and 2 bases from J, the gap between germline ends came to 18 bases. CDR3 protein: CASSIRQTLLNYGYTF. In DNA form, the CDR3 reads TGTGCCAGCAGCATAAGACAGACCTTGTTAAACTATGGCTACACCTTC.

This clone was found once. The V gene is TRBV21-1, the J gene TRBJ1-1. TRBV21-1 is listed as a pseudogene. CDR3 length equals 12 residues. CDR3 nucleotides: TGTGCCAGCAGCAAAGATCCAGCGGAAGCTTTCTTT. Translation gives CASSKDPAEAFF.

The rearrangement joins TRBV25-1 to TRBJ2-1, with D possibly TRBD2 on 5 matching bases. Germline lookup yields CDR1 MGHDK and CDR2 SYGVNS. The CDR3 runs 16 residues. Trimming cost V 1 base and J 5 bases, with 15 bases left between them. The CDR3: CASSESGILRDNEQFF. The DNA for the CDR3 is TGTGCCAGCAGTGAATCCGGGATACTACGGGACAATGAGCAGTTCTTC.

The rearrangement links TRBV6-5 to TRBJ1-2; D not certain. Trimming cost V 6 bases and J 2 bases, with 10 bases left between them. The germline CDR1 and CDR2 sequences are MNHEY and SVGAGI. This CDR3 is built from 13 residues. Written as DNA, the CDR3 is TGTGCCAGCAGGTGGGCTTTGAACTATGGCTACACCTTC. Translated: CASRWALNYGYTF.

The chain has TRBV9 and TRBJ2-7; tentative D call: TRBD2 (5 bases). This CDR3 has 13 residues. V was cut by 3 bases and J by 6 bases, with 13 bases left in between. Germline-derived CDR1 and CDR2 are SGDLS and YYNGEE. CDR3 residues: CASSGTLGSEQYF. The CDR3 DNA sequence: TGTGCCAGCAGCGGGACTCTAGGTAGCGAGCAGTACTTC. Complete variable domain (other parts from reference TRBV9 and TRBJ2-7): DSGVTQTPKHLITATGQRVTLRCSPRSGDLSVYWYQQSLDQGLQFLIQYYNGEERAKGNILERFSAQQFPDLHSELNLSSLELGDSALYFCASSGTLGSEQYFGPGTRLTVT.